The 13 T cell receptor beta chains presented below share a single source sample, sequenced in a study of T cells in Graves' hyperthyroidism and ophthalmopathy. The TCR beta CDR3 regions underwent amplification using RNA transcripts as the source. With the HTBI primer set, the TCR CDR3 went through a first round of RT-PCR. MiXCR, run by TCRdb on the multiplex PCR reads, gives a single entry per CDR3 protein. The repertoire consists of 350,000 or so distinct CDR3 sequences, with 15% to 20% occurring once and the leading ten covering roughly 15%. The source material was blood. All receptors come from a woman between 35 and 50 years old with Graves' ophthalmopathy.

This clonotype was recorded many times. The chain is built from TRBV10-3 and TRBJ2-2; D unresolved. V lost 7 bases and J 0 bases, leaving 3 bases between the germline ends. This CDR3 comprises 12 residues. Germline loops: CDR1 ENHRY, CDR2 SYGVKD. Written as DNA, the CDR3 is TGTGCCATCATCTCGAACACCGGGGAGCTGTTTTTT. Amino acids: CAIISNTGELFF.

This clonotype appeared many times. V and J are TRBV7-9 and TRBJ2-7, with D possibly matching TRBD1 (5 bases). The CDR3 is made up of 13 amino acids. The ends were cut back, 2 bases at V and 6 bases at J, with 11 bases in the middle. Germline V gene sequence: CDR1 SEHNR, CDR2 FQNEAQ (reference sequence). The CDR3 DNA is TGTGCCAGCAGCTTACCCCCAGGGCGCGAGCAGTACTTC. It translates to CASSLPPGREQYF.

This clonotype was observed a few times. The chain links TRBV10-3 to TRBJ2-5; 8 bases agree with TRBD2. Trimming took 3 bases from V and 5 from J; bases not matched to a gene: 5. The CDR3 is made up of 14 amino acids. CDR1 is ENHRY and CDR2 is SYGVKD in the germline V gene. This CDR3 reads CAISEGGRSETQYF. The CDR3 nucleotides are TGTGCCATCAGTGAAGGCGGGAGGTCGGAGACCCAGTACTTC.

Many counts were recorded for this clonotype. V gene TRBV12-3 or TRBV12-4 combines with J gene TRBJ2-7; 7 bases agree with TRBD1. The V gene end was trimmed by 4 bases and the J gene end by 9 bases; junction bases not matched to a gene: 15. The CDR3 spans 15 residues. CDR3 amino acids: CASSSLGDSQGGQYF. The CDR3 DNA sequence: TGTGCCAGCAGTTCCTTAGGGGACAGCCAGGGCGGGCAGTACTTC.

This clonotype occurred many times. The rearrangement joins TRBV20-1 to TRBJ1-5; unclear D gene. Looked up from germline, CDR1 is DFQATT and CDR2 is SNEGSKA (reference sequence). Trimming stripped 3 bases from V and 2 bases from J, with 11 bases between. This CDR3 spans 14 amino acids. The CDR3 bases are TGCAGTGCTAGTAGAGGTGGGGGCAATCAGCCCCAGCATTTT. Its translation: CSASRGGGNQPQHF.

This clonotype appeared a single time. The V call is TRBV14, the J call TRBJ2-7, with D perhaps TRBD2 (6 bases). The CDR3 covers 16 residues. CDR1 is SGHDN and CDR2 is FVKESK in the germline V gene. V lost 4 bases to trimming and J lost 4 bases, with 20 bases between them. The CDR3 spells CASSPLTGGMWYEQYF. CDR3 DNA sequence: TGTGCCAGCAGCCCCCTGACTGGAGGGATGTGGTACGAGCAGTACTTC.

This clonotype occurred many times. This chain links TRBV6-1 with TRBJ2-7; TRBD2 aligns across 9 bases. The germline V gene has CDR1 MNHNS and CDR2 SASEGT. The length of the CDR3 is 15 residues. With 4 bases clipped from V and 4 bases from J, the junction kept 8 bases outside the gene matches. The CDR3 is CASSVEAGGPYEQYF. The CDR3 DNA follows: TGTGCCAGCAGTGTCGAGGCGGGAGGGCCTTACGAGCAGTACTTC.

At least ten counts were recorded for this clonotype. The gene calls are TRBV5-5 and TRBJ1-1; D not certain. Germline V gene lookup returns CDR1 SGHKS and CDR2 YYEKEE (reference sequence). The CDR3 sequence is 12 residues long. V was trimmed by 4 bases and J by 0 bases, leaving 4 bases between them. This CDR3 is CASSGLNTEAFF. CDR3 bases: TGTGCCAGCAGCGGCCTGAACACTGAAGCTTTCTTT.

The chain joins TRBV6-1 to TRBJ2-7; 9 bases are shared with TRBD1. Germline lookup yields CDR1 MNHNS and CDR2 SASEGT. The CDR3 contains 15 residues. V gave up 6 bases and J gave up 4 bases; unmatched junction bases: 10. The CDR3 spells CASRVGQGRDYEQYF. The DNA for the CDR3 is TGTGCCAGCAGGGTGGGACAGGGCCGGGATTACGAGCAGTACTTC.

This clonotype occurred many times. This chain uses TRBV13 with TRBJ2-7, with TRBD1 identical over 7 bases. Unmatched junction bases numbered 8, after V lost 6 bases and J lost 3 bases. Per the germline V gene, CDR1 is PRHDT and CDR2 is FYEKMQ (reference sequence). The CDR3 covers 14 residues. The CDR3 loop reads CASRKYGTDYEQYF. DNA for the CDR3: TGTGCCAGCAGAAAATACGGGACAGACTACGAGCAGTACTTC.

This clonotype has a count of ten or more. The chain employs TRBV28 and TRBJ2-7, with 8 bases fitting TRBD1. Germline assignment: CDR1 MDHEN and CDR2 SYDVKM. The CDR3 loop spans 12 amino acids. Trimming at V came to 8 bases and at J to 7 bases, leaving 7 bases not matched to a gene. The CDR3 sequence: CASGTDREEQYF. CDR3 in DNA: TGTGCCAGCGGCACGGACAGGGAAGAGCAGTACTTC.

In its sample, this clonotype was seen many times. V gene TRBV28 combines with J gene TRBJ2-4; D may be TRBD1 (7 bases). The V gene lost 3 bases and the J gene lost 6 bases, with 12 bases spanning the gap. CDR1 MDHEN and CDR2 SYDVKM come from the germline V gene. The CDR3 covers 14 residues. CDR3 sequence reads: CASSFGGTVNIQYF. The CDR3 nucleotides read TGTGCCAGCAGTTTTGGGGGGACAGTAAACATTCAGTACTTC.

The CDR3: CASRNTGFDQPQHF. The CDR3 DNA reads TGTGCCAGCAGGAATACAGGGTTTGACCAGCCCCAGCATTTT. The genes are TRBV28 and TRBJ1-5; TRBD1 might be the D (6 bases). V shed 6 bases and J shed 7 bases, with 16 bases lying between them. Looked up from germline, CDR1 is MDHEN and CDR2 is SYDVKM. This CDR3 comprises 14 residues.